The following is a T cell receptor beta chain sequence with its context. This clone was detected a few times. Its antigen target is currently unknown. Base qualities were left out, and no much larger clone turns up one base away. These data belong to a study of blood T cell repertoires in COVID-19 (dated by TCRdb to 2020 to 2021). Notes on the research overall: The collaborator samples originated in the United States, Italy and Spain and spanned the acute and convalescent phases of COVID-19. The material from the prospective study consisted of cDNA or gDNA derived from T cells, B-cell-depleted T cells, or PBMCs. Subjects who had been exposed to COVID-19, were actively infected with it, or had recovered from it provided the deeply sampled blood TCRbeta repertoires that made up the dataset. The repertoires were made available in a free public database intended to serve as a resource for research on the immune response to SARS-CoV-2. Samples came from the ongoing ImmuneRACE study (first 160 participants) plus 1,254 subjects from 6 global collaborators. Nearly every sample came with metadata listing a de-identified subject ID, COVID-19 status, age in years and sex. Where HLA class I and class II types were available, the types were taken from metadata supplied by the sample provider, not from assay-based typing. What the study reported, not specific to this receptor: The quantity of clinical and demographic metadata differed by source and by participant and was supplied without curation.

The immunoSEQ Assay, a bias-controlled multiplex PCR, was used to amplify TCRbeta CDR3 regions from genomic DNA. For the original study's pipeline: The number of nucleated cells in each sample was estimated by amplification of reference gene primers within the assay. To quantify the absolute abundance of each unique TCRbeta CDR3 rearrangement, sequence reads were collapsed and filtered. Productive Simpson clonality was computed per sample as the square root of Simpson's diversity index over productive rearrangements. The table was pulled from immuneACCESS by TCRdb, which kept in-frame rearrangements only. Such tables lose some clones; where checked, under half of the loss comes from unresolved V genes, and the rest has no known cause. The D gene and trimming were derived from the DNA, and the V and J assignments and clone size from that table. The sample table contains under 250,000 clones; only one count was recorded for over 80% of them. The ten most abundant clones make up 1.5% of the sample.

Counted from cysteine to phenylalanine, this CDR3 has 10 amino acids. Only CDR3 DNA is held: 30 bases, read in frame from base 1. CDR1 SNHLY and CDR2 FYNNEI are derived from the germline V gene. V is pared back by 7 bases and J by 14 bases, with 11 bases lying between the germline termini. Samples from volunteer blood donors who had recovered from COVID-19 were contributed by a second Seattle source. Whole blood was collected in K2EDTA tubes by collaborating institutions according to the institutions' own protocols. Collaborator samples were shipped for TCRbeta analysis as frozen whole blood, isolated PBMCs, or DNA extracted from either sample type.

The sequenced sample was peripheral blood. The TCR was taken from a woman aged 40 to 49 who had recovered from COVID-19. The chain is assembled from TRBV2 and TRBJ2-2; TRBD1 is possibly the D segment (6 matching bases). The CDR3 protein: CASKGHSLFF. The sequenced DNA is TGTGCCAGCAAGGGACATAGCCTGTTTTTT.